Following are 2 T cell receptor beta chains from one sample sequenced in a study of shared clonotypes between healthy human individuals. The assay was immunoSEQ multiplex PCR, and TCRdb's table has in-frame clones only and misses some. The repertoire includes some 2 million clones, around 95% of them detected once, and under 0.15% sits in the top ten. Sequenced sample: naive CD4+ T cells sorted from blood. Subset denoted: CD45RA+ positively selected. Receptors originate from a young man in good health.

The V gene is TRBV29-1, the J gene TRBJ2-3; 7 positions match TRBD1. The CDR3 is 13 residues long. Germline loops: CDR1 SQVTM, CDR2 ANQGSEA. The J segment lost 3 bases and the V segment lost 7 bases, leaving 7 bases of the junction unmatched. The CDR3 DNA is TGCAGCGGGGACCGACAGGGAACAGATACGCAGTATTTT. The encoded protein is CSGDRQGTDTQYF.

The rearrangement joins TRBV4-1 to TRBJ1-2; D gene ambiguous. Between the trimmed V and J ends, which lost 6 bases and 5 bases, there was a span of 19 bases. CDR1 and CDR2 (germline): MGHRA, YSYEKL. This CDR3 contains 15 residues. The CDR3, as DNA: TGCGCCAGCAGAAGCAGCTCGGGGTACGGTTATGGCTACACCTTC. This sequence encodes CASRSSSGYGYGYTF.